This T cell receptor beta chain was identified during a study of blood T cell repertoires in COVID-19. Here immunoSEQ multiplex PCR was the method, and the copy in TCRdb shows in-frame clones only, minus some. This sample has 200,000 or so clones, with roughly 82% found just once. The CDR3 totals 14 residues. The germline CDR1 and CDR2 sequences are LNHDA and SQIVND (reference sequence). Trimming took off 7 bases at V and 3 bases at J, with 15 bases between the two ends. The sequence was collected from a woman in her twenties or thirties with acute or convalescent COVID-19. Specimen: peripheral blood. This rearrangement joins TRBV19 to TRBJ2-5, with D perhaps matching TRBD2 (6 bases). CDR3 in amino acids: CASTPGRTKETQYF. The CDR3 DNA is TGTGCCAGTACCCCGGGAAGGACTAAAGAGACCCAGTACTTC.